The 21 T cell receptor beta chains reported below all come from one sample, sequenced in a study of cytomegalovirus exposure and HLA in healthy donors. The PCR made use of 60 Vbeta and 13 Jbeta primers. The repertoire was sequenced with immunoSEQ multiplex PCR; TCRdb's copy has only in-frame clones and lacks some. In the table there are about 160,000 clones, roughly 84% of which are singletons. Material for sequencing was PBMCs. The receptors derive from a boy between 2 and 10 years old in good health and CMV-seronegative.

This clone showed up just once. V gene TRBV25-1 combines with J gene TRBJ2-7; possible D gene TRBD1, 5 bases. The DNA end is a closer match to TRBJ2-5, so the J assignment may be wrong. Germline lookup yields CDR1 MGHDK and CDR2 SYGVNS. The CDR3 contains 12 residues. This CDR3 is CASRTAQETQYF. The CDR3 DNA sequence: TGTGCCAGCAGGACAGCACAAGAGACCCAGTACTTC.

The chain carries TRBV5-4 and TRBJ2-1; 11 bases are a match to TRBD2. The CDR3 contains 17 residues. Trimming removed 1 base from V and 6 bases from J; junction bases left unmatched: 9. Germline V lookup: CDR1 SGHNT, CDR2 YYREEE (reference sequence). The CDR3 spells CASSLSARLAGRNEQFF. CDR3 DNA sequence: TGTGCCAGCAGCTTGTCCGCTCGACTAGCGGGACGCAATGAGCAGTTCTTC.

The rearrangement uses TRBV7-9 and TRBJ1-1, with D possibly TRBD1 on 6 matching bases. This CDR3 has 13 residues. The germline gives CDR1 SEHNR, CDR2 FQNEAQ (reference sequence). Trimming removed 8 bases from V and 1 base from J, with 11 bases in between. CDR3 coding DNA: TGTGCCAGCGTCGAACAGGGGAACACTGAAGCTTTCTTT. Amino acid sequence: CASVEQGNTEAFF.

This clone was recorded a few times. The CDR3 loop reads CASSIRKGAQHF. The CDR3 coding sequence is TGTGCCAGTAGTATAAGGAAAGGGGCCCAGCATTTT. The chain is built from TRBV19 and TRBJ1-5; perhaps TRBD1 as D (5 bases). V lost 2 bases to trimming and J lost 11 bases, with 10 bases between them. CDR3 length equals 12 residues. The germline V gene encodes CDR1 LNHDA and CDR2 SQIVND (reference sequence).

The chain combines TRBV6-6 with TRBJ2-1, with 8 positions matching TRBD1. The germline V gene encodes CDR1 MNHNY and CDR2 SVGAGI (reference sequence). The CDR3 runs to 16 residues. The V gene end was trimmed by 2 bases and the J gene end by 5 bases; junction bases not matched to a gene: 8. The CDR3 coding sequence is TGTGCCAGCAGTTACACGGGGCAGGGGGCCGACAATGAGCAGTTCTTC. This translates into CASSYTGQGADNEQFF.

In this sample, this clone turned up a few times. The junction and the germline gene differ at one end; a read error may be behind it. The chain combines TRBV27 with TRBJ2-7; D remains unclear. CDR1 MNHEY and CDR2 SMNVEV come from the germline V gene (reference sequence). The CDR3 sequence is 14 residues long. The CDR3 sequence: CASSLAPYSHEQYF. The CDR3 nucleotides are TGTGCCAGCAGTTTAGCCCCATACTCCCACGAGCAGTACTTC.

The rearrangement links TRBV4-3 to TRBJ2-7; D may be TRBD1 (6 bases). Trimming cost V 0 bases and J 7 bases, with 10 bases left between them. The germline V gene encodes CDR1 LGHNA and CDR2 YSLEER. The CDR3 extends over 13 amino acids. The CDR3 nucleotides read TGCGCCAGCAGCCAAGATCCCAGGGGAGAGCAGTACGTC. Encoded protein: CASSQDPRGEQYV.

This clone was counted only a few times. This rearrangement joins TRBV18 to TRBJ1-1; 7 bases match TRBD1. The germline gives CDR1 KGHSH, CDR2 LQKENI. V lost 1 base and J lost 4; bases outside the gene matches: 3. The CDR3 spans 14 residues. DNA of the CDR3: TGTGCCAGCTCACCACAGGGGGCGGGCACTGAAGCTTTCTTT. Protein: CASSPQGAGTEAFF.

The genes are TRBV27 and TRBJ1-2, with 8 bases identical to TRBD1. The CDR3 extends over 14 amino acids. Unmatched junction bases numbered 7, after V lost 2 bases and J lost 8 bases. The germline CDR1 and CDR2 sequences are MNHEY and SMNVEV (reference sequence). The CDR3 nucleotides read TGTGCCAGCAGTTTAGTGGGACAGGTGGGAGGCTACACCTTC. Translated: CASSLVGQVGGYTF.

The CDR3 spells CASSYREGGSGNTIYF. CDR3 in DNA: TGTGCCAGCAGTTACAGGGAGGGGGGCTCTGGAAACACCATATATTTT. J is TRBJ1-3 and V is TRBV6-5; the D gene is possibly TRBD1 (6 bases). The CDR3 has 16 amino acids. The V gene lost 2 bases and the J gene lost 0 bases, with 11 bases spanning the gap. The germline V gene has CDR1 MNHEY and CDR2 SVGAGI.

The J gene is TRBJ1-4, the V gene TRBV7-9; D is undetermined. Trimming pared 3 bases from V and 1 base from J, leaving 15 bases between. The CDR3 contains 17 residues. CDR1 is SEHNR, CDR2 FQNEAQ, per germline (reference sequence). The CDR3 sequence: CASSLALGGGTNEKLFF. CDR3 DNA: TGTGCCAGCAGCTTGGCCTTGGGCGGAGGAACTAATGAAAAACTGTTTTTT. The full variable domain, its missing parts supplied by reference TRBV7-9 and TRBJ1-4, is DTGVSQNPRHKITKRGQNVTFRCDPISEHNRLYWYRQTLGQGPEFLTYFQNEAQLEKSRLLSDRFSAERPKGSFSTLEIQRTEQGDSAMYLCASSLALGGGTNEKLFFGSGTQLSVL.

This chain connects TRBV6-5 to TRBJ1-6, with D hard to call. The V end was cut by 10 bases, the J end by 9 bases, with 22 bases between. This CDR3 is 15 amino acids long. Per the germline V gene, CDR1 is MNHEY and CDR2 is SVGAGI. This CDR3 is CATRFRSPTGSPLHF. CDR3 DNA sequence: TGTGCCACCAGGTTTAGAAGCCCGACGGGTTCACCCCTCCACTTT.

The chain recombines TRBV4-3 with TRBJ1-6, with D uncertain. The CDR3 covers 17 residues. The V end was cut by 4 bases, the J end by 0 bases, with 13 bases between. The germline gives CDR1 LGHNA, CDR2 YSLEER. The CDR3 protein is CASSRSGSSSYNSPLHF. CDR3 DNA: TGCGCCAGCAGCCGATCAGGTTCCAGCTCCTATAATTCACCCCTCCACTTT.

The chain uses TRBV6-1 and TRBJ2-7; 8 bases line up with TRBD2. The CDR3 runs to 14 residues. Trimming cost V 6 bases and J 7 bases; bases outside gene matches: 11. Germline V lookup: CDR1 MNHNS, CDR2 SASEGT. The chain's CDR3 is CASRPIAGPAEQYF. CDR3 coding DNA: TGTGCCAGCAGACCTATAGCGGGACCCGCGGAGCAGTACTTC.

The rearrangement links TRBV6-5 to TRBJ2-7, with a weak D call TRBD1 (6 bases). The CDR3 has 13 amino acids. Germline CDR1 is MNHEY and CDR2 is SVGAGI. Trimming removed 10 bases at V and 0 bases at J, with 13 bases between. DNA for the CDR3: TGTGCCACCTCCGGGACAAGCTCCTACGAGCAGTACTTC. It is translated as CATSGTSSYEQYF.

The genes are TRBV5-1 and TRBJ2-3; D is unclear. Germline V lookup: CDR1 SGHRS, CDR2 YFSETQ. V was cut by 0 bases and J by 2 bases, with 7 bases left in between. The CDR3 length is 14 residues. CDR3 coding DNA: TGCGCCAGCAGCTTGGGGTCCTACACAGATACGCAGTATTTT. Its translation: CASSLGSYTDTQYF.

The rearrangement links TRBV6-4 to TRBJ2-1; D may be TRBD2 (7 bases). The CDR3 has 14 amino acids. Trimming pared 3 bases from V and 8 bases from J, leaving 14 bases between. Germline V gene data show CDR1 as MRHNA and CDR2 as SNTAGT. The CDR3 loop reads CASSEVGGRDEQFF. The CDR3 DNA reads TGTGCCAGCAGTGAGGTCGGGGGGCGGGATGAGCAGTTCTTC.

V usage is TRBV2 and J usage is TRBJ1-1; 9 bases agree with TRBD1. The V and J ends lost 6 bases and 1 base, in that order; junction bases with no gene match: 6. The germline V gene has CDR1 SNHLY and CDR2 FYNNEI. CDR3 length: 15 residues. CDR3 bases: TGTGCCAGCAGGAACCCGGGACAGGGGAACACTGAAGCTTTCTTT. It codes for CASRNPGQGNTEAFF.

This rearrangement joins TRBV5-1 to TRBJ2-1; the match to TRBD2 covers 8 bases. J lost 10 bases, V lost 0 bases, and 9 bases had no gene match. The CDR3 spans 15 residues. CDR1 is SGHRS, CDR2 YFSETQ, per germline. The CDR3 region is CASSLGVGRALEQFF. In DNA form, the CDR3 reads TGCGCCAGCAGCTTGGGGGTCGGGAGGGCCCTGGAGCAGTTCTTC.

This chain links TRBV7-8 with TRBJ1-1, with a tentative D call TRBD1 (5 bases). CDR1 is SGHVS, CDR2 FQNEAQ, per germline. The CDR3 is made up of 15 amino acids. Trimming stripped 2 bases from V and 4 bases from J, with 14 bases between. The CDR3 DNA is TGTGCCAGCAGCTTAAGGGACTTAATGGGCACTGAAGCTTTCTTT. This sequence encodes CASSLRDLMGTEAFF. Looking up the rest from reference TRBV7-8 and TRBJ1-1 gives the full variable domain: GAGVSQSPRYKVAKRGQDVALRCDPISGHVSLFWYQQALGQGPEFLTYFQNEAQLDKSGLPSDRFFAERPEGSVSTLKIQRTQQEDSAVYLCASSLRDLMGTEAFFGQGTRLTVV.

The table lists this clone with a few counts. The chain recombines TRBV18 with TRBJ2-1; 14 bases match TRBD2. The CDR3 runs 16 residues. The germline V gene has CDR1 KGHSH and CDR2 LQKENI. Trimming cost V 3 bases and J 8 bases; bases outside gene matches: 6. CDR3 protein: CASSPLTSGGAYEQFF. Written as DNA, the CDR3 is TGTGCCAGCTCACCCTTGACTAGCGGGGGGGCCTATGAGCAGTTCTTC.